The 15 T cell receptor beta chains reported below all come from one sample, sequenced in a study of cytomegalovirus exposure and HLA in healthy donors. The primer mix had 60 Vbeta and 13 Jbeta primers. TCRdb keeps only in-frame clones here, not all; method: immunoSEQ multiplex PCR. The data contain around 150,000 clones, 61% of them seen just once; the ten biggest clones take up approximately 1.7%. Input material: PBMCs. All receptors come from a male donor in good health and CMV-seronegative.

The gene calls are TRBV28 and TRBJ1-1, with a tentative D call TRBD1 (6 bases). This CDR3 region has 13 residues. Trimming left V 6 bases short and J 9 bases short, with 17 bases between. The germline CDR1 and CDR2 sequences are MDHEN and SYDVKM. The CDR3 DNA reads TGTGCCAGCAGACTTGGACAGCAGAGGAAAGCTTTCTTT. Residues: CASRLGQQRKAFF.

This clone came up a few times. The chain has TRBV4-1 and TRBJ1-2, with 7 bases that match TRBD1. Germline CDR1 MGHRA, CDR2 YSYEKL. The V gene end was trimmed by 3 bases and the J gene end by 3 bases; junction bases not matched to a gene: 7. This CDR3 contains 15 residues. The CDR3 protein is CASSHSNTGDYGYTF. The DNA of the CDR3 is TGCGCCAGCAGCCATAGTAATACAGGGGACTATGGCTACACCTTC.

DNA of the CDR3: TGTGCCAGCAGTGGTTCGCGTTCGGGGGTCTACGAGCAGTACTTC. Protein product: CASSGSRSGVYEQYF. The V call is TRBV6-6, the J call TRBJ2-7, with TRBD2 as a possible D gene (6 bases). Germline CDR1 MNHNY, CDR2 SVGAGI (reference sequence). Trimming removed 5 bases from V and 3 bases from J, with 17 bases in between. The CDR3 totals 15 residues.

The V call is TRBV19, the J call TRBJ2-1; weak D call: TRBD2 (5 bases). This CDR3 has 14 residues. Germline V lookup: CDR1 LNHDA, CDR2 SQIVND (reference sequence). The germline V and J ends were trimmed by 8 bases and 5 bases, with 16 bases remaining between them. CDR3: CASSVGSANNEQFF. The CDR3 nucleotides are TGTGCCAGTTCCGTGGGGAGCGCTAACAATGAGCAGTTCTTC.

This clone was seen a few times. The rearrangement links TRBV5-1 to TRBJ2-7, with 12 bases fitting TRBD2. Trimming at V came to 2 bases and at J to 2 bases, leaving 5 bases not matched to a gene. The germline V gene encodes CDR1 SGHRS and CDR2 YFSETQ. The CDR3 is made up of 16 amino acids. CDR3 amino acids: CASSFTSGGPTYEQYF. CDR3 in DNA: TGCGCCAGCAGCTTTACTAGCGGGGGGCCGACCTACGAGCAGTACTTC.

V is TRBV6-5 and J is TRBJ2-5; D is possibly TRBD2 (6 bases). This CDR3 is 13 amino acids long. Trimming took 6 bases from V and 1 from J, leaving 9 bases between them. Germline assignment: CDR1 MNHEY and CDR2 SVGAGI. Here the CDR3 DNA reads TGTGCCAGCAGGCGGGACTTCCAAGAGACCCAGTACTTC. It is translated as CASRRDFQETQYF.

In this sample, this clone turned up a few times. The rearrangement uses TRBV15 and TRBJ2-3; D is possibly TRBD2 (7 bases). V lost 0 bases to trimming and J lost 4 bases, with 14 bases between them. The CDR3 loop spans 16 amino acids. CDR1 and CDR2 from the germline V gene are LNHNV and YYDKDF (reference sequence). CDR3 amino acids: CATSREGGRLADTQYF. The DNA of the CDR3 is TGTGCCACCAGCAGAGAGGGGGGGCGCCTCGCAGATACGCAGTATTTT.

The table lists this clone with a few counts. This sequence joins TRBV29-1 and TRBJ1-5; a weak D match, TRBD1 (5 bases). This CDR3 is built from 12 residues. The germline gives CDR1 SQVTM, CDR2 ANQGSEA. Trimming stripped 6 bases from V and 8 bases from J, with 14 bases between. The CDR3 sequence: CSVLIRVKPQHF. CDR3 nucleotide sequence: TGCAGCGTGCTAATCAGGGTCAAGCCCCAGCATTTT.

There are a few counts of this clone. The chain couples TRBV19 to TRBJ2-3, with D perhaps matching TRBD2 (6 bases). Germline CDR1 reads LNHDA; CDR2 reads SQIVND (reference sequence). The CDR3 contains 16 residues. Trimming took off 5 bases at V and 8 bases at J, with 23 bases between the two ends. The CDR3 DNA follows: TGTGCCAGTAGTCCCGTAGCGGTACAAAATACGGGTACGCAGTATTTT. Translating gives CASSPVAVQNTGTQYF.

As concerns this clone: Additional DNA sequences in this sample encode the identical CDR3. This CDR3 is CASSLPLPGGEKLFF. In DNA, the CDR3 is TGTGCCAGCAGCTTACCTCTGCCAGGGGGTGAAAAACTGTTTTTT. The chain recombines TRBV7-8 with TRBJ1-4, with 7 positions matching TRBD1. The J segment lost 7 bases and the V segment lost 2 bases, leaving 7 bases of the junction unmatched. This CDR3 has 15 residues. CDR1 is SGHVS and CDR2 is FQNEAQ in the germline V gene. The full variable domain, its missing parts supplied by reference TRBV7-8 and TRBJ1-4, is GAGVSQSPRYKVAKRGQDVALRCDPISGHVSLFWYQQALGQGPEFLTYFQNEAQLDKSGLPSDRFFAERPEGSVSTLKIQRTQQEDSAVYLCASSLPLPGGEKLFFGSGTQLSVL.

CDR3 sequence: CASSESRGAAEAFF. The CDR3 DNA reads TGTGCCAGCAGTGAAAGCCGGGGTGCTGCAGAAGCTTTCTTT. V and J are TRBV2 and TRBJ1-1; D uncertain. This CDR3 region has 14 residues. V dropped 2 bases and J dropped 8 bases, with 15 bases sitting between them. Germline V gene sequence: CDR1 SNHLY, CDR2 FYNNEI.

There are a few counts of this clone. The chain joins TRBV5-1 to TRBJ2-6; D may be TRBD1 (6 bases). Looked up from germline, CDR1 is SGHRS and CDR2 is YFSETQ. The CDR3 spans 16 residues. Trimming shortened V by 4 bases and J by 0 bases, and 11 bases separated the two germline ends. The CDR3 here is CASSIDRNSGANVLTF. The CDR3 DNA sequence: TGCGCCAGCAGCATCGACAGGAACTCTGGGGCCAACGTCCTGACTTTC.

The chain joins TRBV11-2 to TRBJ1-6, with D unresolved. The germline gives CDR1 SGHAT, CDR2 FQNNGV. This CDR3 comprises 13 residues. V lost 5 bases to trimming and J lost 8 bases, with 10 bases between them. CDR3 sequence: CASSPRPDSPLHF. The CDR3 DNA is TGTGCCAGCAGCCCGCGGCCGGATTCACCCCTCCACTTT.

This clone has a handful of counts. The rearrangement uses TRBV9 and TRBJ2-2, with TRBD1 as a possible D gene (6 bases). The V gene lost 0 bases and the J gene lost 7 bases, with 22 bases spanning the gap. This CDR3 comprises 18 residues. Germline V lookup: CDR1 SGDLS, CDR2 YYNGEE. This chain's CDR3 is CASSVVPSGAQGGGELFF. As DNA, the CDR3 is TGTGCCAGCAGCGTAGTTCCTAGTGGAGCACAGGGCGGCGGGGAGCTGTTTTTT.

This chain joins TRBV5-1 and TRBJ2-1, with a possible D match to TRBD1 (6 bases). CDR1 is SGHRS, CDR2 YFSETQ, per germline. The germline V and J ends were trimmed by 5 bases and 7 bases, with 16 bases remaining between them. The CDR3 covers 14 residues. In DNA form, the CDR3 reads TGCGCCAGCAGAGGACTCCAGGGGAAAAATGAGCAGTTCTTC. Its translation is CASRGLQGKNEQFF.